This TCR beta chain emerged from a study of blood T cell repertoires in COVID-19. About the study: The United States, Italy and Spain supplied acute and convalescent COVID-19 samples.

Assignment of participants to cohorts was predicated upon participant-reported clinical history. Symptom resolution, clearance, or two negative PCRs marked the recovered donors of Cohort 3. V lost 5 bases, J lost 1 base, and 10 bases lay in between. This CDR3 region has 13 residues. CDR1 SGHRS and CDR2 YFSETQ come from the germline V gene. TCRdb's table, derived via immunoSEQ multiplex PCR, lists solely in-frame clones and lacks some. The profile covers hundreds of thousands of clones, with 80% to 90% appearing a single time and roughly 1.1% taken by the ten largest. Turning to this clone: Other DNA sequences from this sample encode an identical CDR3 as well.

This chain joins TRBV5-1 and TRBJ2-7; D is perhaps TRBD1 (6 bases). This receptor was taken from a man aged 30 to 45 who had recovered from COVID-19. Input material: PBMCs or T cells enriched from blood (not recorded which). The CDR3 loop is CASSSDRSYEQYF. The DNA of the CDR3 is TGCGCCAGCAGTTCAGACAGGTCCTACGAGCAGTACTTC.